This T cell receptor beta chain stems from a study of blood T cell repertoires in COVID-19. Study members were between 18 and 89 years old and lived in over 20 US regions. The germline gives CDR1 MNHNY, CDR2 SVGAGI (reference sequence). The V and J ends lost 2 bases and 4 bases, in that order; junction bases with no gene match: 7. The CDR3 totals 15 residues. Profiling relied on immunoSEQ multiplex PCR, and the TCRdb table lists in-frame clones only, not all of them. The sample holds 230,000 or so clones, approximately 90% seen once. This TCR was sampled from a woman aged 30 to 39 who had recovered from COVID-19. V is TRBV6-6 and J is TRBJ2-7; 8 bases agree with TRBD1. Sequenced input: PBMCs or T cells enriched from blood (not recorded which). CDR3 sequence: CASSYTGQGQYEQYF. The CDR3 region has the DNA TGTGCCAGCAGTTACACCGGACAGGGCCAGTACGAGCAGTACTTC.